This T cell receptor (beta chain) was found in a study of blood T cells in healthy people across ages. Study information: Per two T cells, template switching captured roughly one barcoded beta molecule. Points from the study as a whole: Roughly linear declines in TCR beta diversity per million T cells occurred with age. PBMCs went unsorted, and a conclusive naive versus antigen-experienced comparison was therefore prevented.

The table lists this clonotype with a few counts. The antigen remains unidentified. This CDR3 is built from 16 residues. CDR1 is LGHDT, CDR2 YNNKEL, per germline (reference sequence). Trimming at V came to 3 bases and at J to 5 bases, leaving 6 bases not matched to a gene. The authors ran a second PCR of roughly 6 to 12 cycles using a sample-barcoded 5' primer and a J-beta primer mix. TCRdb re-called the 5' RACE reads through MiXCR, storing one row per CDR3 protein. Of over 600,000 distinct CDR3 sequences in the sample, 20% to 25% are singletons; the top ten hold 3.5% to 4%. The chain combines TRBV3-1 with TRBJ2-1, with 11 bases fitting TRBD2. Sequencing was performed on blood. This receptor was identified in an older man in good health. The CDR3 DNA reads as TGTGCCAGCAGCCATACGACTAGCGGGAACCACAATGAGCAGTTCTTC. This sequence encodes CASSHTTSGNHNEQFF.